This T cell receptor (beta chain) was recorded in a study of regulatory dendritic cells for organ transplantation. Overall study results and limits: Considerable individual heterogeneity was seen in alloreactive memory CD8+ T cells. Of resting T cell subsets, memory CD8+ had the most alloreactive clonotypes.

On this clone: Its antigen is not known.

The CDR3 totals 14 residues. Per the germline V gene, CDR1 is SGDLS and CDR2 is YYNGEE. V was shortened by 0 bases and J by 2 bases, with 7 bases between the two germline ends. The method was immunoSEQ multiplex PCR; TCRdb's version includes in-frame clones alone and lacks a portion of them. The sample records fewer than 50,000 clones, under 95% being singletons. The V call is TRBV9, the J call TRBJ2-3, with D perhaps given as TRBD1 or TRBD2 (5 bases each). The clonotype comes from a human donor in good health. The specimen was naive CD8+ T cells from blood. The sample's subset: CD45RA+ naive T cells. CDR3 coding DNA: TGTGCCAGCAGCGTAGTGGGGGTCACAGATACGCAGTATTTT. This codes for CASSVVGVTDTQYF. Based on the CDR3 plus reference TRBV9 and TRBJ2-3, the full variable domain is DSGVTQTPKHLITATGQRVTLRCSPRSGDLSVYWYQQSLDQGLQFLIQYYNGEERAKGNILERFSAQQFPDLHSELNLSSLELGDSALYFCASSVVGVTDTQYFGPGTRLTVL.